A single sample is the source of the 2 T cell receptor beta chains below, sequenced in a study of T-cell reconstitution after alpha-beta-depleted transplantation in children. A library of TCRbeta sequences, prepared with unique molecular identifiers, was generated. TCRdb re-called the PCR reads with MiXCR, one entry per CDR3 protein. The sample lists hundreds of thousands of distinct CDR3 sequences; around 13% were seen once. The specimen was PBMCs, mostly from graft donor cells, collected 360 days after TCRalphabeta/CD19-depleted stem cell transplant. These TCRs come from a male patient between 5 and 17 years old who had a stem cell transplant for acute myeloid leukemia, so the T cells may come from the graft donor.

The chain couples TRBV5-6 to TRBJ2-5; D possibly corresponds to TRBD1 (6 bases). CDR1 and CDR2 from the germline V gene are SGHDT and YYEEEE. The CDR3 has 13 amino acids. The V gene lost 4 bases and the J gene lost 5 bases, with 12 bases spanning the gap. CDR3: CASSQDSRETQYF. The CDR3 DNA is TGTGCCAGCAGCCAGGACAGCAGGGAGACCCAGTACTTC. The full variable domain, with the rest looked up from reference TRBV5-6 and TRBJ2-5, is DAGVTQSPTHLIKTRGQQVTLRCSPKSGHDTVSWYQQALGQGPQFIFQYYEEEERQRGNFPDRFSGHQFPNYSSELNVNALLLGDSALYLCASSQDSRETQYFGPGTRLLVL.

This sequence joins TRBV20-1 and TRBJ2-5; 9 bases are shared with TRBD1. This CDR3 contains 13 residues. Germline V gene data show CDR1 as DFQATT and CDR2 as SNEGSKA (reference sequence). J gave up 5 bases and V 5 bases, and 6 bases lay outside the gene matches. CDR3 in DNA: TGCAGTGCTCACAGGGGGCGGATTGAGACCCAGTACTTC. This codes for CSAHRGRIETQYF.